The clone carrying this T cell receptor (beta chain) was observed a few times. The antigen is undetermined. This record belongs to a study of T-cell memory formation after mild COVID-19. Study observations and caveats: The finding that pre-infection memory included some responding clones suggested that cross-reactive memory joined.

MiXCR, applied by TCRdb to the 5' RACE reads, yields one record per CDR3 protein. The sample contains around 110,000 distinct CDR3 sequences, approximately 13% of which appear only once. V shed 8 bases and J shed 4 bases, with 16 bases lying between them. Germline V gives CDR1 LNHNV, CDR2 YYDKDF (reference sequence). There are 14 residues in the CDR3. The sequence was obtained from an adult woman who had mild COVID-19 (a few samples of this study predate the infection). Cell type and time point are not known. The chain is built from TRBV15 and TRBJ2-3; D is tentatively TRBD1 or TRBD2 (6 bases each). The material sequenced was PBMCs or a T cell subset sorted from them (not recorded which). CDR3 protein: CATAAAGGPDTQYF. CDR3 coding DNA: TGTGCCACCGCGGCTGCCGGGGGCCCAGATACGCAGTATTTT. The variable domain in full, with the rest retrieved from reference TRBV15 and TRBJ2-3, is DAMVIQNPRYQVTQFGKPVTLSCSQTLNHNVMYWYQQKSSQAPKLLFHYYDKDFNNEADTPDNFQSRRPNTSFCFLDIRSPGLGDTAMYLCATAAAGGPDTQYFGPGTRLTVL.